The 31 T cell receptor beta chains presented below share a single source sample, sequenced in a study of T cells in Graves' hyperthyroidism and ophthalmopathy (dated by TCRdb to about 2019). The library was generated by multiplex PCR. The sequencing machine was an Illumina HiSeq 2000. The TCR beta CDR3 regions were amplified from the RNA transcripts. The first round of RT-PCR for the TCR CDR3 was performed with the HTBI primer set and the Qiagen OneStep RT-PCR kit. The raw public data were reprocessed by TCRdb itself: fastp quality trimming at Q25, MiXCR clonotype calling, in-frame beta chains only. Under each unique CDR3 protein, matching rows form one entry showing the most common genes and DNA. The table for this sample lists fewer than 250,000 distinct CDR3 sequences; less than 20% of them were counted only once. The top ten constitute around 30% of the sample. The specimen was blood. The origin of the receptors is a woman aged 18-29 years with Graves' ophthalmopathy.

This clonotype has at least ten counts. The gene calls are TRBV20-1 and TRBJ2-7, with a possible D match to TRBD2 (6 bases). The CDR3 extends over 14 amino acids. CDR1 and CDR2 from the germline V gene are DFQATT and SNEGSKA (reference sequence). V was shortened by 6 bases and J by 1 base, with 16 bases between the two germline ends. The CDR3 region is CSATSGRYSYEQYF. The CDR3 nucleotides read TGCAGTGCAACCAGCGGGCGTTATTCCTACGAGCAGTACTTC.

The chain links TRBV5-1 to TRBJ2-1; 9 bases are shared with TRBD1. This CDR3 is built from 16 residues. J was trimmed by 6 bases and V by 0 bases; bases with no gene match: 7. Germline CDR1 and CDR2: SGHRS and YFSETQ. The CDR3 nucleotides read TGCGCCAGCAGCTTGGGGTCGACAGGGGGTGGCAATGAGCAGTTCTTC. Protein: CASSLGSTGGGNEQFF.

This clonotype was recorded many times. The chain carries TRBV27 and TRBJ2-3, with 13 bases aligning to TRBD2. Trimming cost V 4 bases and J 0 bases; bases outside gene matches: 7. Germline CDR1 reads MNHEY; CDR2 reads SMNVEV (reference sequence). This CDR3 contains 18 residues. CDR3 sequence reads: CASSSGLAGVISTDTQYF. The CDR3 DNA reads as TGTGCCAGCAGTTCCGGACTAGCGGGAGTGATTAGCACAGATACGCAGTATTTT.

This chain links TRBV19 with TRBJ2-1, with a weak D call TRBD1 (7 bases). CDR1 is LNHDA, CDR2 SQIVND, per germline (reference sequence). The CDR3 is 16 amino acids. The germline V and J ends were trimmed by 1 base and 11 bases, with 21 bases remaining between them. CDR3 DNA: TGTGCCAGTAGTATAGTTAGGAGGGGACAGAATCCGAAGCAGTTCTTC. Protein sequence: CASSIVRRGQNPKQFF.

This clonotype was observed many times. V gene TRBV6-1 combines with J gene TRBJ1-1; D is ambiguous. This CDR3 has 13 residues. CDR1 and CDR2 from the germline V gene are MNHNS and SASEGT. Trimming left V 6 bases short and J 1 base short, with 9 bases between. The CDR3 bases are TGTGCCAGCAGCAATTCGGGGAACACTGAAGCTTTCTTT. It translates to CASSNSGNTEAFF.

J is TRBJ2-7 and V is TRBV11-2, with 7 bases fitting TRBD1. CDR1 is SGHAT, CDR2 FQNNGV, per germline. V was pared by 3 bases and J by 2 bases, with 7 bases of the junction left unmatched. The CDR3 is 15 amino acids. CDR3 DNA sequence: TGTGCCAGCAGCTTCTCACAGGGGACCCCCTACGAGCAGTACTTC. This encodes CASSFSQGTPYEQYF.

The table lists this clonotype with many counts. V gene TRBV2 combines with J gene TRBJ2-3, with TRBD1 as a possible D gene (7 bases). This CDR3 has 16 amino acids. The V end was cut by 8 bases, the J end by 0 bases, with 18 bases between. Germline CDR1 SNHLY, CDR2 FYNNEI. The CDR3 nucleotides are TGTGCCAGCGGATTCGTAGCAGGGGGGAGCACAGATACGCAGTATTTT. Translated: CASGFVAGGSTDTQYF. The variable domain in full, completed from reference TRBV2 and TRBJ2-3, reads EPEVTQTPSHQVTQMGQEVILRCVPISNHLYFYWYRQILGQKVEFLVSFYNNEISEKSEIFDDQFSVERPDGSNFTLKIRSTKLEDSAMYFCASGFVAGGSTDTQYFGPGTRLTVL.

This clonotype was counted at least ten times. The chain carries TRBV5-1 and TRBJ2-3, with a tentative D call TRBD1 (6 bases). V was shortened by 3 bases and J by 0 bases, with 11 bases between the two germline ends. Germline values: CDR1 SGHRS, CDR2 YFSETQ. The CDR3 length is 15 residues. The chain's CDR3 is CASSSQGPSTDTQYF. CDR3 in DNA: TGCGCCAGCAGCTCACAGGGACCTAGCACAGATACGCAGTATTTT.

This clonotype was seen repeatedly, ten times or more. The chain recombines TRBV28 with TRBJ2-6; D ambiguous. The germline V gene encodes CDR1 MDHEN and CDR2 SYDVKM. The CDR3 covers 14 residues. Trimming took off 5 bases at V and 1 base at J, with 6 bases between the two ends. This CDR3 is CASSIRSGANVLTF. CDR3 sequence (DNA): TGTGCCAGCAGTATTAGATCTGGGGCCAACGTCCTGACTTTC.

This clonotype showed up many times. The rearrangement joins TRBV6-1 to TRBJ2-5; either TRBD1 or TRBD2 may supply D (5 bases each). Trimming cost V 1 base and J 2 bases, with 11 bases left between them. This CDR3 spans 15 amino acids. Looked up from germline, CDR1 is MNHNS and CDR2 is SASEGT. The CDR3 nucleotides read TGTGCCAGCAGTGAAGTGGTGGGGGATCAAGAGACCCAGTACTTC. This codes for CASSEVVGDQETQYF.

This clonotype was counted at least ten times. The CDR3 DNA reads as TGTGCCAGCAGTTATATAACCAGCAGGGGGCTTTATCAGCCCCAGCATTTT. Translation: CASSYITSRGLYQPQHF. The chain combines TRBV6-7 with TRBJ1-5, with 8 bases that match TRBD1. TRBV6-7 is an ORF; its function is uncertain. The CDR3 is made up of 17 amino acids. Trimming removed 3 bases from V and 5 bases from J; junction bases left unmatched: 12.

In this sample, this clonotype turned up many times. V gene TRBV3-1 combines with J gene TRBJ2-2, with D possibly matching TRBD1 (6 bases). Deletions cut 1 base from V and 5 bases from J, with 14 bases between. The CDR3 has 16 amino acids. The germline V gene has CDR1 LGHDT and CDR2 YNNKEL (reference sequence). CDR3 in DNA: TGTGCCAGCAGCCAAGTTTCAGGGGAAAATACCGGGGAGCTGTTTTTT. It codes for CASSQVSGENTGELFF.

This clonotype showed up many times. The rearrangement links TRBV9 to TRBJ2-1; tentative D call: TRBD1 (5 bases). The CDR3 is made up of 16 amino acids. The germline CDR1 and CDR2 sequences are SGDLS and YYNGEE. Trimming cost V 1 base and J 2 bases, with 13 bases left between them. CDR3 bases: TGTGCCAGCAGCGTACTCTCAGGGTCGGCCTACAATGAGCAGTTCTTC. This sequence encodes CASSVLSGSAYNEQFF.

This clonotype was observed many times. The J gene is TRBJ2-1, the V gene TRBV7-6; D is undetermined. The CDR3 consists of 13 residues. Germline CDR1 and CDR2: SGHVS and FNYEAQ. V dropped 2 bases and J dropped 10 bases, with 12 bases sitting between them. CDR3 in DNA: TGTGCCAGCAGCTTAATCGCCAGTGAAGAGCAGTTCTTC. Translated, it gives CASSLIASEEQFF.

This clonotype was counted ten times or more. The chain has TRBV11-2 and TRBJ2-2; 13 bases line up with TRBD2. V lost 5 bases to trimming and J lost 5 bases; unmatched junction nucleotides: 8. The CDR3 extends over 17 amino acids. Germline V lookup: CDR1 SGHAT, CDR2 FQNNGV. The CDR3 sequence is CASSVGLAGRQTGELFF. DNA of the CDR3: TGTGCCAGCAGCGTGGGACTAGCGGGACGGCAGACCGGGGAGCTGTTTTTT.

This clonotype was observed at least ten times. The chain employs TRBV6-1 and TRBJ2-1; TRBD1 matches at 8 bases. The V gene's germline CDR1 is MNHNS and CDR2 SASEGT. Trimming at V came to 7 bases and at J to 5 bases, leaving 10 bases not matched to a gene. The CDR3 runs to 15 residues. The CDR3 here is CASIIGQGPHNEQFF. CDR3 nucleotides: TGTGCCAGCATCATCGGACAGGGTCCCCACAATGAGCAGTTCTTC.

This clonotype showed up many times. The chain couples TRBV9 to TRBJ2-3, with TRBD1 as a possible D gene (6 bases). CDR1 and CDR2 (germline): SGDLS, YYNGEE. Trimming took off 3 bases at V and 2 bases at J, with 10 bases between the two ends. The CDR3 consists of 14 residues. In DNA form, the CDR3 reads TGTGCCAGCAGCGCCGGACAGCTCACAGATACGCAGTATTTT. This translates into CASSAGQLTDTQYF.

This clonotype was recorded many times. The chain employs TRBV11-2 and TRBJ1-2, with D unclear. Germline CDR1 reads SGHAT; CDR2 reads FQNNGV. This CDR3 spans 21 amino acids. V was cut by 1 base and J by 2 bases, with 29 bases left in between. The CDR3 protein is CASSLGAPGKPRLDANYGYTF. The CDR3 bases are TGTGCCAGCAGCTTAGGAGCCCCTGGGAAGCCTAGGCTTGATGCGAACTATGGCTACACCTTC.

The rearrangement joins TRBV20-1 to TRBJ2-3; TRBD2 agrees at 7 bases. This CDR3 has 17 amino acids. V lost 0 bases to trimming and J lost 4 bases; unmatched junction nucleotides: 13. Germline CDR1 and CDR2: DFQATT and SNEGSKA (reference sequence). CDR3 sequence reads: CSAREWGREDPADTQYF. CDR3 coding DNA: TGCAGTGCTAGAGAGTGGGGTCGGGAGGACCCGGCAGATACGCAGTATTTT.

This clonotype occurred many times. The J gene is TRBJ1-6, the V gene TRBV20-1; 8 nucleotides match TRBD1. The CDR3 length is 15 residues. Germline V gene data show CDR1 as DFQATT and CDR2 as SNEGSKA (reference sequence). V lost 3 bases, J lost 9 bases, and 10 bases stayed unmatched. CDR3 sequence reads: CSASAFGTGLSPLHF. As DNA, the CDR3 is TGCAGTGCTAGCGCTTTCGGGACAGGCCTTTCACCCCTCCACTTT.

In its sample, this clonotype was seen many times. The V gene is TRBV6-5, the J gene TRBJ1-6; D gene uncertain. The CDR3 runs 14 residues. Germline V gene lookup returns CDR1 MNHEY and CDR2 SVGAGI. Trimming shortened V by 0 bases and J by 8 bases, and 8 bases separated the two germline ends. CDR3 sequence reads: CASSYSRRDSPLHF. In DNA, the CDR3 is TGTGCCAGCAGTTACTCTAGGCGGGATTCACCCCTCCACTTT.

Many counts were recorded for this clonotype. This rearrangement joins TRBV20-1 to TRBJ1-1; D may be TRBD1 (5 bases). V was shortened by 6 bases and J by 4 bases, with 24 bases between the two germline ends. The CDR3 totals 16 residues. Germline assignment: CDR1 DFQATT and CDR2 SNEGSKA (reference sequence). The chain's CDR3 is CSALGGFKRGGTEAFF. The CDR3 DNA follows: TGCAGTGCCCTGGGGGGATTCAAAAGAGGCGGCACTGAAGCTTTCTTT.

This clonotype appeared many times. The gene calls are TRBV2 and TRBJ2-7, with no clear D. V lost 7 bases to trimming and J lost 0 bases, with 13 bases between them. Germline V CDR1 and CDR2: SNHLY, FYNNEI. CDR3 length equals 14 residues. CDR3 coding DNA: TGTGCCAGCACCCGACTGGTTACCTCCTACGAGCAGTACTTC. It translates to CASTRLVTSYEQYF.

This clonotype was counted at least ten times. This chain uses TRBV11-2 with TRBJ2-2, with no clear D. CDR3 size: 15 residues. The germline V gene has CDR1 SGHAT and CDR2 FQNNGV. V was pared by 5 bases and J by 5 bases, with 15 bases between. The CDR3 DNA reads as TGTGCCAGCAGCCCGCCCGGCCTATTGACCGGGGAGCTGTTTTTT. It specifies CASSPPGLLTGELFF.

This clonotype was detected many times. The genes are TRBV7-2 and TRBJ2-7; possible D gene TRBD1, 5 bases. The CDR3 spans 13 residues. Per the germline V gene, CDR1 is SGHTA and CDR2 is FQGNSA. The V gene lost 5 bases and the J gene lost 1 base, with 9 bases spanning the gap. The CDR3 DNA is TGTGCCAGCAGCCCCAGGGTGTCCTACGAGCAGTACTTC. This translates into CASSPRVSYEQYF.

The CDR3 reads CASSLDTSGDNEQFF. The CDR3 bases are TGCGCCAGCAGCTTGGATACTAGCGGGGATAATGAGCAGTTCTTC. The rearrangement links TRBV5-1 to TRBJ2-1, with 10 positions matching TRBD2. V was pared by 0 bases and J by 7 bases, with 4 bases of the junction left unmatched. Germline CDR1 reads SGHRS; CDR2 reads YFSETQ. The length of the CDR3 is 15 residues.

This clonotype was seen ten or more times. This chain connects TRBV6-1 to TRBJ1-2; D is possibly TRBD1 (5 bases). V shed 8 bases and J shed 2 bases, with 15 bases lying between them. The CDR3 runs to 14 residues. CDR1 is MNHNS and CDR2 is SASEGT in the germline V gene. Here the CDR3 DNA reads TGTGCCAGCTCCCTCTTTTCAGGGAACTATGGCTACACCTTC. This gives the protein CASSLFSGNYGYTF.

This clonotype has a count of ten or more. The chain combines TRBV7-9 with TRBJ1-1; D uncertain. Germline loops: CDR1 SEHNR, CDR2 FQNEAQ (reference sequence). The V end lost 8 bases, the J end lost 1 base, and 17 bases lay between the germline ends. The CDR3 spans 15 residues. The CDR3 DNA reads as TGTGCCAGCTCCCCCACCGGACTCCAGAACACTGAAGCTTTCTTT. Its translation is CASSPTGLQNTEAFF.

This clonotype was seen ten or more times. The chain combines TRBV7-9 with TRBJ1-2; D is unclear. CDR3 length equals 15 residues. The germline V gene has CDR1 SEHNR and CDR2 FQNEAQ (reference sequence). V dropped 4 bases and J dropped 1 base, with 13 bases sitting between them. The CDR3 DNA follows: TGTGCCAGCAGCTCAGCGGACTTTCTTAACTATGGCTACACCTTC. Its protein product is CASSSADFLNYGYTF.

This clonotype showed up many times. The gene calls are TRBV29-1 and TRBJ2-7; D perhaps matches TRBD2 (6 bases). V shed 3 bases and J shed 7 bases, with 22 bases lying between them. Per germline, CDR1 SQVTM and CDR2 ANQGSEA. The CDR3 length is 15 residues. The CDR3 protein is CSVDGPGSPSREQYF. CDR3 nucleotide sequence: TGCAGCGTTGATGGCCCCGGGAGCCCCTCGAGGGAGCAGTACTTC.

This clonotype was found many times. The gene calls are TRBV19 and TRBJ1-6, with unresolved D. Per the germline V gene, CDR1 is LNHDA and CDR2 is SQIVND (reference sequence). V shed 2 bases and J shed 7 bases, with 6 bases lying between them. This CDR3 comprises 13 residues. The chain's CDR3 is CASSILRNSPLHF. The CDR3 DNA follows: TGTGCCAGTAGTATACTTAGGAATTCACCCCTCCACTTT.